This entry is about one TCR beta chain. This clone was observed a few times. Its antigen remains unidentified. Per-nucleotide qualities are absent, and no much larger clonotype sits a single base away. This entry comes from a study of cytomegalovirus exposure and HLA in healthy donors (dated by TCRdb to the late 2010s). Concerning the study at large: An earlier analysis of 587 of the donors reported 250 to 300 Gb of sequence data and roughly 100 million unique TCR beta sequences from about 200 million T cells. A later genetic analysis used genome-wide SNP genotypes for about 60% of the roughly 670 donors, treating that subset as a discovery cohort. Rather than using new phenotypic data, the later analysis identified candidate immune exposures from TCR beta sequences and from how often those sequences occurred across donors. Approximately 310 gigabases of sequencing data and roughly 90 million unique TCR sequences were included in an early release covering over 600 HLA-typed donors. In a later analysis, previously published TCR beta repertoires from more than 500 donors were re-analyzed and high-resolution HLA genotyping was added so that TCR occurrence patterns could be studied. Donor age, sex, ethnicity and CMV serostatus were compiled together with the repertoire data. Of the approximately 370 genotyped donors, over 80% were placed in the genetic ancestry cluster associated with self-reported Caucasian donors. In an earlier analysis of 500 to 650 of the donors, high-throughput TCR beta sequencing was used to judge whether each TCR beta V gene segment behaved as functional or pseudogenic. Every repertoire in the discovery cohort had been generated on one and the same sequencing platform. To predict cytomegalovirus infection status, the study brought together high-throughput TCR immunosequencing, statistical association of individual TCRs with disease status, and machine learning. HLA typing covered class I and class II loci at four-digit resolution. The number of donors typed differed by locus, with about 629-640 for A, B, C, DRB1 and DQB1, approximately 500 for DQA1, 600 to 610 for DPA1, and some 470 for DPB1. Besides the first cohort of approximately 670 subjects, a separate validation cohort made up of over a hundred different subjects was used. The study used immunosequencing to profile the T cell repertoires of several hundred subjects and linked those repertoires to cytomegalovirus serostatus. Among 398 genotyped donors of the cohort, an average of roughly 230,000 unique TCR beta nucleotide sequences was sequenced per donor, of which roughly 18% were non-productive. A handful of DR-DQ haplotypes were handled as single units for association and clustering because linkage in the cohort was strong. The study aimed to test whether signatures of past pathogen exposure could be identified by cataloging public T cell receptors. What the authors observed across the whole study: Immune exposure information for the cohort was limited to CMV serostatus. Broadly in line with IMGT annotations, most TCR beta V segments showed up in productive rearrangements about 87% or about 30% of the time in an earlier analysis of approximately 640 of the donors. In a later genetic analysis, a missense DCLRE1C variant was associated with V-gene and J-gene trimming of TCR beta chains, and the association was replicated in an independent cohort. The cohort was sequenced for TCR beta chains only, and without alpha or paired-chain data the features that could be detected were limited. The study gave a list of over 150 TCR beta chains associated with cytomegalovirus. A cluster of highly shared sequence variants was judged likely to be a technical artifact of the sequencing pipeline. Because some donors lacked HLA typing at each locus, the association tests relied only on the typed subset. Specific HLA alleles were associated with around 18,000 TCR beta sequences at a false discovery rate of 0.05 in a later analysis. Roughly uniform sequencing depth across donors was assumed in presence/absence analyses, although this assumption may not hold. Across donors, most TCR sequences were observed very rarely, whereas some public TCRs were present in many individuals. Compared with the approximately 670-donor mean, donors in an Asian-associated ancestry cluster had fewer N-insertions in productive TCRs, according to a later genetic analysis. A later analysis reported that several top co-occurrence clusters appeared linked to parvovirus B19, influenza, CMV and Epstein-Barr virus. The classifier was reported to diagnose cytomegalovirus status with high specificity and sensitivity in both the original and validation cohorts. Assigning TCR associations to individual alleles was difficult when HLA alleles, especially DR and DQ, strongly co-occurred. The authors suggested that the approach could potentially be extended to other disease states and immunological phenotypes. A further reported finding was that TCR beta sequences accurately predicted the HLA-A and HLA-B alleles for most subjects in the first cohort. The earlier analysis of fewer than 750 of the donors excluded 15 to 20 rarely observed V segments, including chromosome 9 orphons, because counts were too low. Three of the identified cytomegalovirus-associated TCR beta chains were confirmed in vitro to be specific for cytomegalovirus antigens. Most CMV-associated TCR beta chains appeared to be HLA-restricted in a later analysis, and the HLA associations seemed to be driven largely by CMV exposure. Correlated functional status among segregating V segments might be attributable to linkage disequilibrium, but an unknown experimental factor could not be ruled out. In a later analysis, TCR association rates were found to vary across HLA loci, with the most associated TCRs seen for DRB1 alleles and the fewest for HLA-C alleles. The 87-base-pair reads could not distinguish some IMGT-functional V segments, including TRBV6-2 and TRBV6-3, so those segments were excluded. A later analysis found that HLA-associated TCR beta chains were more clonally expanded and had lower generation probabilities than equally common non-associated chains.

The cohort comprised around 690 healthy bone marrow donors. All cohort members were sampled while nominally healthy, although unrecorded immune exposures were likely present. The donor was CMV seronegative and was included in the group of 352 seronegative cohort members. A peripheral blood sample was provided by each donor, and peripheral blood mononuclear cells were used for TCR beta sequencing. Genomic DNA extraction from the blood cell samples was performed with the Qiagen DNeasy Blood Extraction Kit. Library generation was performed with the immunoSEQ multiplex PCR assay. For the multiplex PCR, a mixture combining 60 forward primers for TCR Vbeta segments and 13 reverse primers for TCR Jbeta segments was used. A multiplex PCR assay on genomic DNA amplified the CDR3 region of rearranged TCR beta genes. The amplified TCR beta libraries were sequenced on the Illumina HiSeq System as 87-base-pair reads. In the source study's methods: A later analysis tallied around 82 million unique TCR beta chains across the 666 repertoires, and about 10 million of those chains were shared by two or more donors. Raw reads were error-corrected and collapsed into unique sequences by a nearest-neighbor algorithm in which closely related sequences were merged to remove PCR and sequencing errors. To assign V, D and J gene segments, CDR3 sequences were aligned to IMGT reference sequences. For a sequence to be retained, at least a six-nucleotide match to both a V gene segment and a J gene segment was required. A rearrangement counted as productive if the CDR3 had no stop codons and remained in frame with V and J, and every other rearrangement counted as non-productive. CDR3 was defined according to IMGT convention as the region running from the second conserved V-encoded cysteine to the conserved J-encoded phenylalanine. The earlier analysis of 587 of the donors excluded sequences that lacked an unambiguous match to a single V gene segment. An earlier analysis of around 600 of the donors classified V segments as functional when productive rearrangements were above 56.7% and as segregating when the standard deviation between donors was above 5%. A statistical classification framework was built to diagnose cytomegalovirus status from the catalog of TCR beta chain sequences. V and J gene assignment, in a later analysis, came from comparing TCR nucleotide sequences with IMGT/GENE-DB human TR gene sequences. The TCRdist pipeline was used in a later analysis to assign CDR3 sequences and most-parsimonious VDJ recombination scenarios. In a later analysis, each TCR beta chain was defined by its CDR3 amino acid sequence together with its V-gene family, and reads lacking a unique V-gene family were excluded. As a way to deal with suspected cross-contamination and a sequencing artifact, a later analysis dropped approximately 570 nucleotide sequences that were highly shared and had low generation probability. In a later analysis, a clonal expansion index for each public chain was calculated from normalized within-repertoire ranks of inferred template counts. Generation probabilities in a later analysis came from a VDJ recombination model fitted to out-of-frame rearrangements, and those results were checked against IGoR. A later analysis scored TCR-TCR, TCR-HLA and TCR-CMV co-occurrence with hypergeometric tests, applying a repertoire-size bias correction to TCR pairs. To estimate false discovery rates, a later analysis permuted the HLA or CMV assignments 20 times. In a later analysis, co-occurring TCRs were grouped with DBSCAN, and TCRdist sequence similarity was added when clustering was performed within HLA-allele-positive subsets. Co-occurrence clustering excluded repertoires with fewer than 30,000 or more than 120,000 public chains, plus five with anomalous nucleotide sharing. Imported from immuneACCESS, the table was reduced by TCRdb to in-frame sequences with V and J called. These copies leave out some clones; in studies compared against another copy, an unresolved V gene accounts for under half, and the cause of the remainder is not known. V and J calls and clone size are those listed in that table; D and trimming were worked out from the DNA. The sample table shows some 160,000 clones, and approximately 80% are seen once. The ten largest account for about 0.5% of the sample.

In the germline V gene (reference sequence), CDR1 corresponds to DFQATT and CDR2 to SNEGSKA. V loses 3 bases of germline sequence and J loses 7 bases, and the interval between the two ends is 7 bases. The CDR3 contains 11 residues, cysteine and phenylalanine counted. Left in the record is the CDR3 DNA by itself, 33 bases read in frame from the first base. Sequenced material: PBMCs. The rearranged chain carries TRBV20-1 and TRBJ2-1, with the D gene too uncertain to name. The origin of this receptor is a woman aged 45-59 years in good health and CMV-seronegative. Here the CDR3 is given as CSASFVNEQFF. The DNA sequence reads TGCAGTGCTAGCTTCGTTAATGAGCAGTTCTTC.